This T cell receptor beta chain was retrieved from a study of CD8+ T cells in alopecia areata. Per the germline V gene, CDR1 is SGHAT and CDR2 is FQNNGV. The CDR3 loop spans 13 amino acids. V lost 1 base, J lost 4 bases, and 7 bases lay in between. Treatment: oral pan-JAK inhibitor, 5-10 mg twice daily. As part of sample collection, lesional scalp punch biopsies and peripheral blood were taken from alopecia areata patients. Extracted RNA was reverse transcribed into cDNA, the sequencing template. Clones were read by immunoSEQ multiplex PCR, and TCRdb kept only the in-frame ones, dropping some. Found here are fewer than 110,000 clones, around 60% of them singletons; the top ten hold approximately 16%. This clone was counted only a few times. Its antigen is still unknown. Study-wide points: Scalp sample data also include resident alphabeta T cells from normal skin.

This TCR came from a human donor with alopecia areata. The sample in question was CD8+ T cells sorted from blood, obtained at roughly week 58, from a patient treated with tofacitinib. The chain couples TRBV11-2 to TRBJ1-1; D may be TRBD1 (5 bases). The chain's CDR3 is CASSLVGGTEAFF. The CDR3 nucleotides are TGTGCCAGCAGCTTAGTGGGGGGCACTGAAGCTTTCTTT.